The clone carrying this T cell receptor beta chain was detected only once. Its antigen is not identified. The CDR3 contains 15 residues. Trimming cost V 0 bases and J 13 bases, with 21 bases left between them. Germline assignment: CDR1 LGHNA and CDR2 YSLEER. This specimen comes from a study of cytomegalovirus exposure and HLA in healthy donors. The donors were in the roughly 130-subject validation cohort, distinct from the roughly 720-subject first cohort. Points from the study as a whole: According to reports, the classifier identified cytomegalovirus status with high specificity and sensitivity. Clusters of TCRs from the first cohort tended to co-occur in the 120 or so validation repertoires (as a later analysis found). Despite most TCR sequences being rare, some public TCRs occurred in many donors.

Using immunoSEQ multiplex PCR, the repertoire was profiled, and TCRdb retains in-frame clones only, with some absent. The sample carries approximately 76,000 clones, nearly 95% recorded once. The specimen was PBMCs. V and J are TRBV4-3 and TRBJ1-2, with unresolved D. The TCR comes from a woman in her late teens or twenties in good health and CMV-seronegative. Here the CDR3 reads CASSQDPGGGKDVTF. Here the CDR3 DNA reads TGCGCCAGCAGCCAAGATCCAGGCGGCGGGAAGGATGTCACCTTC.